The present T cell receptor beta chain was sequenced within a study of human T cells and chemical hapten exposure (dated by TCRdb to the early 2020s). Some background on the complete study: Libraries were pooled for sequencing, and per-sample TCR yields varied mainly because of small differences in library volumes within the pool. In alopecia patients, the study followed how the peripheral blood TCR repertoire changed in vivo over primary and secondary sensitization to diphenylcyclopropenone (DPC), a hapten. Each blood RNA sample was used to sequence both TCR alpha and TCR beta chains. The paper as a whole reports these results and caveats: After repeated subsampling, changes were observed in the strength of the expansion versus patch-test correlation and in the threshold at which the correlation became significant. No change with DPC sensitization was found in the number of TCRs above 1 in 1000 frequency, and no evidence of global repertoire structure alterations was found.

Libraries were built with 5' RACE. The sequencing machine was an Illumina MiSeq. Library preparation attached unique molecular identifiers to individual cDNA molecules for quantitative, reproducible TCR counting. The original pipeline was this. A median of around 100,000 TCRs per sample was observed, with a range of about 23,224 to 700,000. V, J and CDR3 annotation of the TCR reads was performed with the Decombinator software suite. For PS versus PT1 abundance plots, all samples were subsampled to the same number of TCRs (28,000). Expanded TCRs were defined as absent before sensitization and observed at least eight times at the 2-week time point. TCRdb redid the processing of the public reads, applying fastp at Q25 and MiXCR, and retained in-frame beta chains. Here each entry gathers all rows of one CDR3 protein and keeps the most common genes and DNA. In this record, the V and J calls reflect TCRdb's handling and not the investigators' own analysis. Here the sample has roughly 81,000 distinct CDR3 sequences; 6% to 8.5% occur a single time. In total, the top ten clones hold about 2.2% of the sample.

Points on this clonotype: This clone's antigen is unknown. Per-base qualities were not stored, and no clone one base away is much larger.

Trimmed from V: 9 bases; trimmed from J: 2 bases; junction bases lacking a gene match: 4. Including the terminal cysteine and phenylalanine, the CDR3 comprises 13 residues. Here the CDR3 DNA is all that survives: 39 bases in frame from base 1. The germline V gene provides CDR1 KGHDR and CDR2 SFDVKD. Total RNA was extracted from unfractionated whole blood collected in Tempus Blood RNA tubes. A handful of healthy volunteers acted as controls for TCR sequencing and had blood drawn at day 0, 2 weeks and 6 weeks. The V and J segments used are TRBV24-1 and TRBJ2-3; 7 bases in between match TRBD1. The receptor comes from a male donor in good health. The CDR3: CATADRVTDTQYF. The DNA sequence follows: TGTGCCACCGCTGACAGGGTCACAGATACGCAGTATTTT.